Presented here are 2 T cell receptor beta chains from one specimen sequenced in a study of cytomegalovirus exposure and HLA in healthy donors. Some clones are missing from TCRdb's copy, which holds only in-frame ones; the method was immunoSEQ multiplex PCR. The data contain a few hundred thousand clones, roughly 90% of them singletons. Input material: PBMCs. The receptor set was obtained from a woman aged 18-30 years in good health and CMV-seronegative.

The sample holds many counts of this clone. V gene TRBV7-6 combines with J gene TRBJ1-4, with D uncertain. Trimming removed 2 bases at V and 7 bases at J, with 8 bases between. The CDR3 covers 13 residues. Germline loops: CDR1 SGHVS, CDR2 FNYEAQ. The chain's CDR3 is CASSLLRAEKLFF. In nucleotides, the CDR3 is TGTGCCAGCAGCTTATTGAGGGCTGAAAAACTGTTTTTT.

This clone was seen only once. The rearrangement joins TRBV15 to TRBJ2-3; 7 bases agree with TRBD1. J lost 2 bases, V lost 0 bases, and 2 bases had no gene match. CDR3 size: 15 residues. The germline V gene has CDR1 LNHNV and CDR2 YYDKDF (reference sequence). The CDR3 region has the DNA TGTGCCACCAGCAGAGACACAGGGGACACAGATACGCAGTATTTT. Translating it yields CATSRDTGDTDTQYF.